Here is one TCR beta chain with its context. Its specificity is unknown. Germline lookup yields CDR1 SGHKS and CDR2 YYEKEE (reference sequence). V was pared by 5 bases and J by 4 bases, with 3 bases of the junction left unmatched. This CDR3 is 13 amino acids long. Time point given: baseline, week 1 (first vaccination visit). Treatment described: pre-vaccination baseline after standard-of-care therapy. The source of the sample is a study of a mutant IDH1 vaccine in newly diagnosed glioma. As for the study in general: Sex distribution of treated patients was about 60% male and roughly 40% female; mean age was roughly 37 years. Patients previously underwent radiotherapy, temozolomide, or both, and most underwent both.

The assay was immunoSEQ multiplex PCR, and TCRdb's table has in-frame clones only and misses some. The table has around 53,000 clones, about nine tenths seen once. Study-level findings and limits: Of the patients, about 95% had vaccine-induced immune responses. Changes in top peripheral clonotypes did not appear linked to pseudoprogression.

The specimen was PBMCs, collected from a glioma patient treated with radiotherapy, temozolomide or both. The source of this sequence is a man aged 35-49 years with glioma. The J gene is TRBJ2-7, the V gene TRBV5-5; 10 nucleotides align to TRBD1. CDR3 residues: CASRGQGRYEQYF. The CDR3 coding sequence is TGTGCCAGCAGGGGACAGGGGCGGTACGAGCAGTACTTC. Using reference TRBV5-5 and TRBJ2-7 for the parts outside the CDR3, the full variable domain is DAGVTQSPTHLIKTRGQQVTLRCSPISGHKSVSWYQQVLGQGPQFIFQYYEKEERGRGNFPDRFSARQFPNYSSELNVNALLLGDSALYLCASRGQGRYEQYFGPGTRLTVT.